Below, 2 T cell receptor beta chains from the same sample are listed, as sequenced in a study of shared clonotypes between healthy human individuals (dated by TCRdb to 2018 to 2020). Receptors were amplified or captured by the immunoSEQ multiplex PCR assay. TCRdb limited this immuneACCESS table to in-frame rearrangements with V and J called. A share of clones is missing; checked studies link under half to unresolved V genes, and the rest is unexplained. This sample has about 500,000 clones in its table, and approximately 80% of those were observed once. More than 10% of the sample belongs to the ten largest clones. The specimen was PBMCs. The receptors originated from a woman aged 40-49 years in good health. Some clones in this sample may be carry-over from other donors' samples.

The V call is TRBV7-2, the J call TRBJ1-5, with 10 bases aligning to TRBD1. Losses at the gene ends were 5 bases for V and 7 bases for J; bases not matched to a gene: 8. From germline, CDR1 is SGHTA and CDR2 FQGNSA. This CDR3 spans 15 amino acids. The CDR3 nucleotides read TGTGCCAGCAGCCCGCCGACAGGGGGCGGACAGCCCCAGCATTTT. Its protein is CASSPPTGGGQPQHF.

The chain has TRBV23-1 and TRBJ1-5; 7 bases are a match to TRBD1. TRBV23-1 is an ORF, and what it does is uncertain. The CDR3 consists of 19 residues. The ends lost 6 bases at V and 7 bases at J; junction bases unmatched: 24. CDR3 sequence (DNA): TGCGCCAGCAGGGATGGAACAGGGGTCAGGGGAAGGGTGGGGCAGCCCCAGCATTTT. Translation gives CASRDGTGVRGRVGQPQHF.